A selection of T cell receptor beta chains follows, all from one sample in a study of CD8 T cells in Susac syndrome. TCRdb passed the immunoSEQ multiplex PCR reads through MiXCR, listing each CDR3 protein once. The data show 250,000 to 300,000 distinct CDR3 sequences, roughly 90% seen once. The sequenced material came from CD8+ T cells from PBMCs. The receptors were sampled from a human donor with multiple sclerosis. Each CDR3 is given with its conserved first and last residue. D genes are given only for firm matches. Rows may omit the clone size; those that give it use once, few, many or a size class.

v_call: TRBV27
d_call: .
j_call: TRBJ2-6
clone_size: .
cdr3_length: 16
cdr3_nt: TGTGCCAGCAGTTTATGGAGTAGCTCTGGGGCCAACGTCCTGACTTTC
cdr3_aa: CASSLWSSSGANVLTF

v_call: TRBV3-1
d_call: .
j_call: TRBJ2-7
clone_size: .
cdr3_length: 16
cdr3_nt: TGTGCCAGCAGCCAAGACTTGGGACGTAACACCTACGAGCAGTACTTC
cdr3_aa: CASSQDLGRNTYEQYF

v_call: TRBV20-1
d_call: TRBD1
j_call: TRBJ1-4
clone_size: .
cdr3_length: 13
cdr3_nt: TGCACTGGGACAGCCCCTCTAGAAGGGAAACTGTTTTTT
cdr3_aa: CTGTAPLEGKLFF

v_call: TRBV6-2/TRBV6-3
d_call: .
j_call: TRBJ1-5
clone_size: .
cdr3_length: 16
cdr3_nt: TGTGCCAGCAGTTATAGGGGTCAGCATAGCAATCAGCCCCAGCATTTT
cdr3_aa: CASSYRGQHSNQPQHF

v_call: TRBV20-1
d_call: TRBD1
j_call: TRBJ2-7
clone_size: .
cdr3_length: 14
cdr3_nt: TGCAGTGCTCGGGACAGGGAAAGCTCCTACGAGCAGTACTTC
cdr3_aa: CSARDRESSYEQYF

v_call: TRBV10-3
d_call: .
j_call: TRBJ2-3
clone_size: .
cdr3_length: 12
cdr3_nt: TGTGCCGCCATTGACGGCACAGATACGCAGTATTTT
cdr3_aa: CAAIDGTDTQYF

v_call: TRBV6-1
d_call: TRBD2
j_call: TRBJ2-2
clone_size: once
cdr3_length: 16
cdr3_nt: TGTGCCAGCAGCCCCCGGCGGGGGGCGAACACCGGGGAGCTGTTTTTT
cdr3_aa: CASSPRRGANTGELFF

v_call: TRBV7-2
d_call: TRBD1
j_call: TRBJ2-1
clone_size: once
cdr3_length: 14
cdr3_nt: TGTGCCAGCAGCTTCGGGACAGGGGGGAATGAGCAGTTCTTC
cdr3_aa: CASSFGTGGNEQFF

v_call: TRBV6-1
d_call: .
j_call: TRBJ2-7
clone_size: .
cdr3_length: 14
cdr3_nt: TGTGCCAGCGCTGGGACACTGAGCTCCTACGAGCAGTACTTC
cdr3_aa: CASAGTLSSYEQYF

v_call: TRBV19
d_call: .
j_call: TRBJ1-5
clone_size: once
cdr3_length: 16
cdr3_nt: TGTGCCAGTAGTATAGGAGGACAGCCCTTCAATCAGCCCCAGCATTTT
cdr3_aa: CASSIGGQPFNQPQHF

v_call: TRBV6-2/TRBV6-3
d_call: .
j_call: TRBJ1-5
clone_size: .
cdr3_length: 13
cdr3_nt: TGTGCCAGCAGACGGACAGCTAATCAGCCCCAGCATTTT
cdr3_aa: CASRRTANQPQHF

v_call: TRBV6-4
d_call: TRBD1
j_call: TRBJ2-1
clone_size: few
cdr3_length: 13
cdr3_nt: TGTGCCAGCAGTGAGGGACAGCACAATGAGCAGTTCTTC
cdr3_aa: CASSEGQHNEQFF

v_call: TRBV18
d_call: .
j_call: TRBJ2-4
clone_size: once
cdr3_length: 14
cdr3_nt: TGTGCCAGCTCAGACCCCCGACAGAAAAACATTCAGTACTTC
cdr3_aa: CASSDPRQKNIQYF

v_call: TRBV7-2
d_call: .
j_call: TRBJ1-1
clone_size: .
cdr3_length: 15
cdr3_nt: TGTGCCAGCAGCCCGACTTCCGGGGGGGGCACTGAAGCTTTCTTT
cdr3_aa: CASSPTSGGGTEAFF

v_call: TRBV27
d_call: .
j_call: TRBJ2-2
clone_size: .
cdr3_length: 12
cdr3_nt: TGTGCCAGCTTTGGGGCCACCGGGGAGCTGTTTTTT
cdr3_aa: CASFGATGELFF